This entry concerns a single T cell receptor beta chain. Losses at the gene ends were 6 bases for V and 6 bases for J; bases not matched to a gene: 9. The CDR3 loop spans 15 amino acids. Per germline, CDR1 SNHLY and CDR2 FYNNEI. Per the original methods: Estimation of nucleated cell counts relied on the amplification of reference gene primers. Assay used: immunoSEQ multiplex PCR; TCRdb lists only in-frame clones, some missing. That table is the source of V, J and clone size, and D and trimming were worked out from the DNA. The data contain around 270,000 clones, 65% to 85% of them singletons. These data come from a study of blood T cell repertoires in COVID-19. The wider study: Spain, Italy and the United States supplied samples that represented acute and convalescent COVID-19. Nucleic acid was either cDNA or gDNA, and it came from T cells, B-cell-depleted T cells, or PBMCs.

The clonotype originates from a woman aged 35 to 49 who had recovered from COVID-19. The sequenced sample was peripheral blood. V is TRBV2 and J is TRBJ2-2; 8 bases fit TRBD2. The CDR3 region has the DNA TGTGCCAGCAGCGAGCGGGGGCCCTTTGCCGGGGAGCTGTTTTTT. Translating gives CASSERGPFAGELFF.